One sample yielded the 16 T cell receptor beta chains listed below, sequenced in a study of T-cell reconstitution after alpha-beta-depleted transplantation in children. It was with unique molecular identifiers that the TCRbeta library was prepared. In TCRdb, the PCR reads were re-called with MiXCR into one record per CDR3 protein. The table lists around 370,000 distinct CDR3 sequences, approximately 10% of them singletons. Material: PBMCs from the stem cell graft donor, obtained from the stem cell graft. The receptors here all came from a human donor who donated a stem cell graft to a child with acute lymphoblastic leukemia.

This chain links TRBV12-3 or TRBV12-4 with TRBJ2-3, with 9 bases aligning to TRBD1. The CDR3 has 12 residues. Trimming took 5 bases from V and 14 from J; bases not matched to a gene: 8. CDR3 region: CASSTRTGDRYF. The DNA for the CDR3 is TGTGCCAGCAGTACGCGGACAGGGGACCGGTATTTT.

This clonotype came up many times. J is TRBJ2-1 and V is TRBV4-3, with 8 bases fitting TRBD2. CDR3 length equals 15 residues. V was pared by 0 bases and J by 4 bases, with 2 bases of the junction left unmatched. From germline, CDR1 is LGHNA and CDR2 YSLEER. This CDR3 is CASSQEREAYNEQFF. The DNA for the CDR3 is TGCGCCAGCAGCCAAGAGCGGGAGGCTTACAATGAGCAGTTCTTC.

This clonotype has a handful of counts. This chain uses TRBV5-4 with TRBJ2-1; 10 nucleotides agree with TRBD1. Germline CDR1 and CDR2: SGHNT and YYREEE (reference sequence). This CDR3 spans 19 amino acids. Losses at the gene ends were 3 bases for V and 0 bases for J; bases not matched to a gene: 12. CDR3 sequence reads: CASSSSGTGALGSYNEQFF. CDR3 in DNA: TGTGCCAGCAGCTCATCCGGGACAGGGGCTCTTGGCTCCTACAATGAGCAGTTCTTC.

The V call is TRBV7-9, the J call TRBJ2-5; maybe TRBD2 (5 bases). The V end lost 6 bases, the J end lost 4 bases, and 18 bases lay between the germline ends. From germline, CDR1 is SEHNR and CDR2 FQNEAQ (reference sequence). CDR3 length: 15 residues. Written as DNA, the CDR3 is TGTGCCAGCAGGCCTGATTTCCGGGGAAGAGAGACCCAGTACTTC. This gives the protein CASRPDFRGRETQYF.

In regard to this clonotype: This may stem from a read error, because a much larger clone lies one nucleotide away. V gene TRBV5-5 combines with J gene TRBJ2-7; D is possibly TRBD1 (6 bases). Germline V CDR1 and CDR2: SGHKS, YYEKEE (reference sequence). The CDR3 extends over 16 amino acids. The chain's CDR3 is CPSSLHWDNNLYEQYF. CDR3 nucleotide sequence: TGTCCCAGCAGCCTACATTGGGACAATAATCTCTACGAGCAGTACTTC.

The chain links TRBV28 to TRBJ2-3, with 13 bases identical to TRBD2. CDR1 MDHEN and CDR2 SYDVKM come from the germline V gene. The length of the CDR3 is 17 residues. The V segment lost 5 bases and the J segment 2 bases; nucleotides outside the gene matches: 7. The CDR3 reads CASSPTGLAGSTDTQYF. CDR3 nucleotides: TGTGCCAGCAGTCCCACGGGACTAGCGGGATCCACAGATACGCAGTATTTT. Combining the CDR3 with reference TRBV28 and TRBJ2-3 gives the whole variable domain DVKVTQSSRYLVKRTGEKVFLECVQDMDHENMFWYRQDPGLGLRLIYFSYDVKMKEKGDIPEGYSVSREKKERFSLILESASTNQTSMYLCASSPTGLAGSTDTQYFGPGTRLTVL.

This clonotype came up a few times. The chain has TRBV6-6 and TRBJ1-1; D not resolved. There are 13 residues in the CDR3. Trimming removed 6 bases at V and 2 bases at J, with 10 bases between. Germline CDR1 is MNHNY and CDR2 is SVGAGI (reference sequence). Here the CDR3 DNA reads TGTGCCAGCAGCGGTCGTAGAAACACTGAAGCTTTCTTT. This codes for CASSGRRNTEAFF.

Of note for this clonotype: At one of its ends the junction is not consistent with the germline gene, which may arise from a read error. The V and J genes are TRBV7-9 and TRBJ2-2; D perhaps matches TRBD2 (6 bases). The CDR3 is 15 amino acids. Germline loops: CDR1 SEHNR, CDR2 FQNEAQ (reference sequence). Here the CDR3 reads CASSSDSGNSGELFF. As DNA, the CDR3 is TGTGCCAGCAGCTCCGATAGCGGCAACAGCGGGGAGCTGTTTTTT.

This rearrangement joins TRBV12-3 or TRBV12-4 to TRBJ2-5; 13 positions match TRBD2. CDR3 length: 17 residues. With 7 bases clipped from V and 4 bases from J, the junction kept 12 bases outside the gene matches. For the CDR3, the DNA is TGTGCCAGCACCCTGGGGGCCGGGACTAGCGGGACAGAGACCCAGTACTTC. It yields the protein CASTLGAGTSGTETQYF.

V and J are TRBV29-1 and TRBJ1-5, with D possibly TRBD1 on 5 matching bases. Germline V gene lookup returns CDR1 SQVTM and CDR2 ANQGSEA. V lost 5 bases and J 9 bases, leaving 14 bases between the germline ends. This CDR3 has 12 amino acids. CDR3 sequence (DNA): TGCAGCGTTCGGCAGGGAAACGGGCCCCAGCATTTT. The encoded protein is CSVRQGNGPQHF.

The CDR3 region has the DNA TGTGCCACCGGTGGTCAAGAGGGACGCGCGGACACCGGGGAGCTGTTTTTT. It is translated as CATGGQEGRADTGELFF. V usage is TRBV12-3 or TRBV12-4 and J usage is TRBJ2-2, with D perhaps assigned TRBD1 or TRBD2 (5 bases each). The CDR3 is 17 amino acids. Deletions cut 10 bases from V and 3 bases from J, with 24 bases between.

At least ten counts were recorded for this clonotype. In DNA form, the CDR3 reads TGCGCCAGCAGCTTGTCACAGCTAAGGGGTTATGGCTACACCTTC. The encoded protein is CASSLSQLRGYGYTF. This chain uses TRBV5-1 with TRBJ1-2, with a possible D match to TRBD1 (5 bases). Trimming pared 1 base from V and 5 bases from J, leaving 15 bases between. This CDR3 is 15 amino acids long. From germline, CDR1 is SGHRS and CDR2 YFSETQ.

The gene calls are TRBV5-1 and TRBJ2-3; D not resolved. The CDR3 runs to 16 residues. Germline values: CDR1 SGHRS, CDR2 YFSETQ. V shed 0 bases and J shed 2 bases, with 13 bases lying between them. This chain's CDR3 is CASSLAGRSPTDTQYF. CDR3 coding DNA: TGCGCCAGCAGCTTGGCCGGTCGGTCGCCCACAGATACGCAGTATTTT.

The CDR3 loop is CASSPEGTSGYNEQFF. The CDR3 nucleotides read TGTGCCAGCAGCCCCGAGGGGACTAGCGGTTACAATGAGCAGTTCTTC. The chain uses TRBV9 and TRBJ2-1; 11 bases line up with TRBD2. CDR1 SGDLS and CDR2 YYNGEE come from the germline V gene. This CDR3 comprises 16 residues. Losses at the gene ends were 4 bases for V and 4 bases for J; bases not matched to a gene: 7.

This clonotype was seen ten or more times. The V and J genes are TRBV5-1 and TRBJ2-3; 13 nucleotides line up with TRBD2. Unmatched junction bases numbered 5, after V lost 7 bases and J lost 3 bases. CDR3 length: 15 amino acids. Germline values: CDR1 SGHRS, CDR2 YFSETQ. The CDR3 nucleotides are TGCGCCAGCGGACGGACTAGCGGGAGAACAGATACGCAGTATTTT. Protein product: CASGRTSGRTDTQYF.

This clonotype occurred a few times. V is TRBV5-1 and J is TRBJ1-2, with D possibly TRBD1 on 5 matching bases. Trimming stripped 0 bases from V and 4 bases from J, with 16 bases between. The CDR3 has 16 amino acids. CDR1 SGHRS and CDR2 YFSETQ come from the germline V gene. CDR3 residues: CASSLEAPGLPYGYTF. In DNA form, the CDR3 reads TGCGCCAGCAGCTTGGAGGCCCCGGGACTACCCTATGGCTACACCTTC.